The 21 T cell receptor beta chains below all came from one sample that was sequenced in a study of blood T cell repertoires in COVID-19. Generated by immunoSEQ multiplex PCR, the TCRdb table keeps only in-frame clones and is missing some. The sample lists under 300,000 clones, approximately 86% occurring once. Sequencing was performed on peripheral blood. Every receptor here comes from a woman aged 70-85 years with COVID-19, enrolled during active disease.

The gene calls are TRBV18 and TRBJ2-3; tentative D call: TRBD2 (6 bases). The CDR3 runs 12 residues. Trimming cost V 6 bases and J 8 bases, with 12 bases left between them. The germline V gene has CDR1 KGHSH and CDR2 LQKENI. The CDR3 bases are TGTGCCAGCTCCACCCAGGGAGGTACGCAGTATTTT. It specifies CASSTQGGTQYF.

The chain carries TRBV4-1 and TRBJ2-1; TRBD1 matches at 8 bases. The ends lost 7 bases at V and 6 bases at J; junction bases unmatched: 11. The CDR3 loop spans 15 amino acids. In germline, CDR1 is MGHRA, CDR2 YSYEKL. The CDR3 loop reads CASKRGQGESNEQFF. The CDR3 DNA follows: TGCGCCAGCAAACGCGGACAGGGTGAGAGCAATGAGCAGTTCTTC.

V and J are TRBV5-1 and TRBJ2-2, with a tentative D call TRBD2 (5 bases). Trimming left V 0 bases short and J 6 bases short, with 12 bases between. The CDR3 consists of 15 residues. In germline, CDR1 is SGHRS, CDR2 YFSETQ. Written as DNA, the CDR3 is TGCGCCAGCAGCTTGGCCTCGTGGGAGTCCGGGGAGCTGTTTTTT. Translating it yields CASSLASWESGELFF.

The chain links TRBV9 to TRBJ2-2; TRBD1 aligns across 7 bases. V trimming: 0 bases; J trimming: 5 bases; junction bases outside the gene matches: 4. There are 15 residues in the CDR3. Germline lookup yields CDR1 SGDLS and CDR2 YYNGEE. The CDR3 DNA sequence: TGTGCCAGCAGCGTAGAGGACAGGCCGACCGGGGAGCTGTTTTTT. This translates into CASSVEDRPTGELFF.

The rearrangement links TRBV5-4 to TRBJ1-1; tentative D call: TRBD1 (6 bases). The CDR3 runs 16 residues. V lost 0 bases, J lost 0 bases, and 12 bases lay in between. CDR1 and CDR2 from the germline V gene are SGHNT and YYREEE (reference sequence). The CDR3 DNA sequence: TGTGCCAGCAGCTTGGGGGAGCAGGGGATGAACACTGAAGCTTTCTTT. It specifies CASSLGEQGMNTEAFF.

The chain uses TRBV5-1 and TRBJ2-3; the match to TRBD2 covers 8 bases. The V and J ends lost 3 bases and 6 bases, in that order; junction bases with no gene match: 6. The germline V gene has CDR1 SGHRS and CDR2 YFSETQ. This CDR3 has 14 residues. The CDR3, as DNA: TGCGCCAGCAGCTCCGGGACTAGAGGGGATACGCAGTATTTT. Protein sequence: CASSSGTRGDTQYF.

The chain carries TRBV28 and TRBJ2-5, with 7 bases aligning to TRBD1. This CDR3 is built from 14 residues. V lost 6 bases and J lost 5; bases outside the gene matches: 9. The germline gives CDR1 MDHEN, CDR2 SYDVKM. The CDR3 protein is CASRGGLSVETQYF. The CDR3 DNA reads as TGTGCCAGCAGAGGGGGCCTTTCAGTCGAGACCCAGTACTTC.

This rearrangement joins TRBV18 to TRBJ1-3; no clear D. Germline V gene data show CDR1 as KGHSH and CDR2 as LQKENI. CDR3 length equals 15 residues. Trimming took off 2 bases at V and 2 bases at J, with 10 bases between the two ends. Here the CDR3 reads CASSPGPGAGNTIYF. For the CDR3, the DNA is TGTGCCAGCTCACCAGGCCCCGGGGCTGGAAACACCATATATTTT.

J is TRBJ2-1 and V is TRBV19; TRBD2 is a possible D gene (5 bases). V lost 5 bases and J 2 bases, leaving 19 bases between the germline ends. From germline, CDR1 is LNHDA and CDR2 SQIVND (reference sequence). CDR3 length: 17 residues. The CDR3 DNA reads as TGTGCCAGTAGTTCCCCCCGCGGGCCTGGGCCCTACAATGAGCAGTTCTTC. Encoded protein: CASSSPRGPGPYNEQFF.

This chain links TRBV27 with TRBJ2-3, with 7 bases aligning to TRBD2. V was pared by 3 bases and J by 3 bases, with 3 bases of the junction left unmatched. The CDR3 spans 14 residues. Per germline, CDR1 MNHEY and CDR2 SMNVEV (reference sequence). As DNA, the CDR3 is TGTGCCAGCAGTTTTAGCGGGCGAACAGATACGCAGTATTTT. Amino acid sequence: CASSFSGRTDTQYF.

The genes are TRBV28 and TRBJ1-1, with D unclear. Looked up from germline, CDR1 is MDHEN and CDR2 is SYDVKM. The CDR3 consists of 12 residues. The CDR3 coding sequence is TGTGCAAGTCAAGGGAGGAACACTGAAGCTTTCTTT. It yields the protein CASQGRNTEAFF.

The chain has TRBV19 and TRBJ1-5; D may be TRBD1 (6 bases). Germline V lookup: CDR1 LNHDA, CDR2 SQIVND (reference sequence). V dropped 6 bases and J dropped 1 base, with 13 bases sitting between them. The CDR3 has 15 amino acids. CDR3 DNA sequence: TGTGCCAGTAGGTGGACAAGGGGGAGCAATCAGCCCCAGCATTTT. Protein sequence: CASRWTRGSNQPQHF. The full variable domain, in which reference TRBV19 and TRBJ1-5 provide the parts outside the CDR3, is DGGITQSPKYLFRKEGQNVTLSCEQNLNHDAMYWYRQDPGQGLRLIYYSQIVNDFQKGDIAEGYSVSREKKESFPLTVTSAQKNPTAFYLCASRWTRGSNQPQHFGDGTRLSIL.

V is TRBV12-5 and J is TRBJ2-6, with a possible D match to TRBD2 (7 bases). The CDR3 is made up of 21 amino acids. Germline CDR1 reads LGHNT; CDR2 reads FRNRAP. V shed 3 bases and J shed 3 bases, with 27 bases lying between them. The CDR3, as DNA: TGTGCTAGTGGTTTTACGACGGGGGGCTATACGTTTTTAGGTGGGGCCAACGTCCTGACTTTC. This encodes CASGFTTGGYTFLGGANVLTF.

This chain uses TRBV5-8 with TRBJ1-2; D is ambiguous. Trimming took off 2 bases at V and 3 bases at J, with 8 bases between the two ends. Germline V gives CDR1 SGHTS, CDR2 YDEGEE. The CDR3 runs 13 residues. CDR3 residues: CASSFQRDYGYTF. CDR3 bases: TGTGCCAGCAGCTTCCAGAGGGACTATGGCTACACCTTC.

The J gene is TRBJ1-1, the V gene TRBV6-5; 7 nucleotides align to TRBD1. This CDR3 spans 12 amino acids. Germline assignment: CDR1 MNHEY and CDR2 SVGAGI. V shed 6 bases and J 8 bases; nucleotides not matched to a gene: 6. CDR3: CASRGGQREAFF. The DNA for the CDR3 is TGTGCCAGCAGGGGGGGACAGCGCGAAGCTTTCTTT.

This chain connects TRBV4-1 to TRBJ2-5; D is undetermined. The CDR3 is 13 residues long. The germline CDR1 and CDR2 sequences are MGHRA and YSYEKL. V lost 3 bases and J lost 4, with 9 bases in between. The CDR3 DNA reads TGCGCCAGCAGCCAGATTGGCTTAGAGACCCAGTACTTC. Protein: CASSQIGLETQYF.

This clone appeared a single time. V is TRBV2 and J is TRBJ1-3, with D possibly TRBD1 on 5 matching bases. Germline lookup yields CDR1 SNHLY and CDR2 FYNNEI. Between the trimmed V and J ends, which lost 7 bases and 0 bases, there was a span of 13 bases. CDR3 size: 15 residues. The CDR3 nucleotides are TGTGCCAGCATGGAGGGACCCTACTCTGGAAACACCATATATTTT. It is translated as CASMEGPYSGNTIYF. The whole variable domain, remainder taken from reference TRBV2 and TRBJ1-3, is EPEVTQTPSHQVTQMGQEVILRCVPISNHLYFYWYRQILGQKVEFLVSFYNNEISEKSEIFDDQFSVERPDGSNFTLKIRSTKLEDSAMYFCASMEGPYSGNTIYFGEGSWLTVV.

This chain connects TRBV9 to TRBJ1-1, with 8 bases that match TRBD1. This CDR3 region has 15 residues. V lost 3 bases to trimming and J lost 0 bases; unmatched junction nucleotides: 4. The germline CDR1 and CDR2 sequences are SGDLS and YYNGEE. The CDR3 DNA sequence: TGTGCCAGCAGCGAGGGGACAGGCATGAACACTGAAGCTTTCTTT. Protein product: CASSEGTGMNTEAFF. The full variable domain, completed using reference TRBV9 and TRBJ1-1, is DSGVTQTPKHLITATGQRVTLRCSPRSGDLSVYWYQQSLDQGLQFLIQYYNGEERAKGNILERFSAQQFPDLHSELNLSSLELGDSALYFCASSEGTGMNTEAFFGQGTRLTVV.

The chain recombines TRBV6-5 with TRBJ1-1; TRBD1 agrees at 9 bases. Trimming at V came to 5 bases and at J to 5 bases, leaving 6 bases not matched to a gene. Germline loops: CDR1 MNHEY, CDR2 SVGAGI. The CDR3 length is 14 residues. In DNA form, the CDR3 reads TGTGCCAGCAGTCAGCGGACAGGGGTTACTGAAGCTTTCTTT. The encoded protein is CASSQRTGVTEAFF.

The rearrangement uses TRBV10-2 and TRBJ2-1; 8 nucleotides match TRBD2. The CDR3 contains 16 residues. CDR1 is WSHSY and CDR2 is SAAADI in the germline V gene. Unmatched junction bases numbered 10, after V lost 7 bases and J lost 2 bases. The CDR3 DNA sequence: TGCGCCAGCATTGCGGGGGGCGAAAGGACCTACAATGAGCAGTTCTTC. Translation gives CASIAGGERTYNEQFF.

This clone was seen only once. CDR3: CASSYSPQARHSPLHF. The CDR3 DNA follows: TGTGCCAGCAGTTACTCTCCACAGGCACGACATTCACCCCTCCACTTT. The V gene is TRBV6-5, the J gene TRBJ1-6, with a tentative D call TRBD1 (5 bases). V lost 0 bases to trimming and J lost 8 bases, with 14 bases between them. The CDR3 sequence is 16 residues long. CDR1 and CDR2 (germline): MNHEY, SVGAGI.